Described below is a single T cell receptor beta chain sequence and its context. As yet, its antigen is unknown. Trimming cost V 4 bases and J 3 bases; bases outside gene matches: 10. This CDR3 has 15 amino acids. Germline CDR1 is DFQATT and CDR2 is SNEGSKA (reference sequence). CD8+ and CD4+ T cells were negatively isolated; TEMRA cells were FACS-enriched. Random hexamers served to reverse transcribe about 0.5 to 1 ug RNA. TCRdb passed the immunoSEQ multiplex PCR reads through MiXCR, listing each CDR3 protein once. This repertoire shows about 80,000 distinct CDR3 sequences, 96% found once; its top ten account for 0.41%. This record belongs to a study of CD8 T cells in Susac syndrome. Overall study findings and caveats: The study admitted that it had a relatively small number of individuals in its TCR sequencing and HLA analysis.

The sequencing sample was made of CD8+ T cells from PBMCs. The origin of this receptor is a human donor with Susac syndrome. The rearrangement uses TRBV20-1 and TRBJ2-5; 8 bases map to TRBD2. The CDR3 sequence is CSATPRGREEETQYF. CDR3 coding DNA: TGCAGTGCTACCCCGCGGGGGCGGGAGGAAGAGACCCAGTACTTC.